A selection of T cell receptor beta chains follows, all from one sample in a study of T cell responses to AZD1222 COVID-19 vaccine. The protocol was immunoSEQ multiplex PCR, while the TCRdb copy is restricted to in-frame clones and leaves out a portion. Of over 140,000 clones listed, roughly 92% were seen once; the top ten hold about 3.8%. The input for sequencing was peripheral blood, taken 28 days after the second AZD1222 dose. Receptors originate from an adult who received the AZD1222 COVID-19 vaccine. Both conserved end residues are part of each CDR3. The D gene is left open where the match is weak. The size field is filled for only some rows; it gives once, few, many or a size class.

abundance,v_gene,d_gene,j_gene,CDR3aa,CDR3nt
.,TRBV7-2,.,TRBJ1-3,CASSLSISGNTIYF,TGTGCCAGCAGCTTATCTATCTCTGGAAACACCATATATTTT
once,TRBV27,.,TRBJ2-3,CASSLGQDSTDTQYF,TGTGCCAGCAGTTTGGGTCAAGACTCCACAGATACGCAGTATTTT
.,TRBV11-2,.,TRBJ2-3,CASSLDRGAADTQYF,TGTGCCAGCAGCTTAGACAGGGGGGCCGCAGATACGCAGTATTTT
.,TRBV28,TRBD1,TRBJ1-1,CASSLPQGALDTEAFF,TGTGCCAGCAGTTTACCCCAGGGGGCGTTAGACACTGAAGCTTTCTTT
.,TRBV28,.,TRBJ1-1,CASRGGTFVQAFF,TGTGCCAGCAGGGGGGGGACGTTCGTACAAGCTTTCTTT
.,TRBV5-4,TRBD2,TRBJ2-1,CASRMGGSKYNEQFF,TGTGCCAGCAGGATGGGAGGGAGTAAATACAATGAGCAGTTCTTC
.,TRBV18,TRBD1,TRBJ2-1,CASSYRPADREFF,TGTGCCAGCTCGTATCGCCCGGCGGACAGGGAGTTCTTC
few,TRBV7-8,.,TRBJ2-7,CASSFVSMGGPYEQYF,TGTGCCAGCAGCTTCGTCTCGATGGGGGGCCCCTACGAGCAGTACTTC
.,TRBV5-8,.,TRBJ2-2,CASSSDRGETGELFF,TGTGCCAGCAGCTCAGACAGAGGGGAAACCGGGGAGCTGTTTTTT
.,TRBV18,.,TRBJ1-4,CASSSGTEGNEKLFF,TGTGCCAGCTCATCCGGGACTGAAGGCAATGAAAAACTGTTTTTT
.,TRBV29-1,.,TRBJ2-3,CSSGGRDTQYF,TGCAGCTCCGGGGGTAGAGATACGCAGTATTTT
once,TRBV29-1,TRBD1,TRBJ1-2,CSVVQGVAYGYTF,TGCAGCGTTGTACAGGGGGTGGCCTATGGCTACACCTTC
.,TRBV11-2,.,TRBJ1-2,CASSTTGWRGYTF,TGTGCCAGCAGCACAACAGGGTGGAGGGGCTACACCTTC
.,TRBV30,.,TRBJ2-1,CAWSAPRGGLVNEQFF,TGTGCCTGGAGTGCCCCTAGGGGCGGCCTCGTCAATGAGCAGTTCTTC
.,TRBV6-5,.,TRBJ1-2,CASSSTGAPHYGYTF,TGTGCCAGCAGTTCTACAGGCGCCCCACACTATGGCTACACCTTC
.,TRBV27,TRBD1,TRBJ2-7,CASRTRTGPRMDEQYF,TGTGCCAGCAGAACTAGGACAGGTCCTAGAATGGACGAGCAGTACTTC
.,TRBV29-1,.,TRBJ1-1,CSVRGVSLTEAFF,TGCAGCGTTCGGGGGGTTAGTTTGACTGAAGCTTTCTTT
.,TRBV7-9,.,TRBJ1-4,CASSLARTASGANEKLFF,TGTGCCAGCAGCTTAGCGCGTACGGCCTCTGGAGCTAATGAAAAACTGTTTTTT
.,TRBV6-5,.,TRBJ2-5,CASRRTVQETQYF,TGTGCCAGCAGGCGGACAGTCCAAGAGACCCAGTACTTC
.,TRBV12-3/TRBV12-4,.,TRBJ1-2,CASSFIGSGYTF,TGTGCCAGCAGTTTTATCGGATCTGGCTACACCTTC
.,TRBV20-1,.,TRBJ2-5,CSAPRRETQYF,TGCAGTGCTCCTAGGAGAGAGACCCAGTACTTC
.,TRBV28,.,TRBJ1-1,CATHAGEAFF,TGTGCCACCCATGCGGGGGAAGCTTTCTTT
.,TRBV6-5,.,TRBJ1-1,CASSSGEGNTEAFF,TGTGCCAGCAGTTCCGGTGAGGGGAACACTGAAGCTTTCTTT
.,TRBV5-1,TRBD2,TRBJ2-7,CASSFSSGTIEQYF,TGCGCCAGCAGCTTTTCTAGCGGGACGATCGAGCAGTACTTC
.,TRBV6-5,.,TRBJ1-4,CASRRGGSTNEKLFF,TGTGCCAGCAGGAGGGGGGGGTCCACTAATGAAAAACTGTTTTTT
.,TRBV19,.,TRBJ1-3,CASTLSPTGHGNTIYF,TGTGCCAGTACCCTCTCCCCGACAGGTCATGGAAACACCATATATTTT
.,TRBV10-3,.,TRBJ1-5,CAISEQGGNQPQHF,TGTGCCATCAGTGAACAAGGAGGAAATCAGCCCCAGCATTTT